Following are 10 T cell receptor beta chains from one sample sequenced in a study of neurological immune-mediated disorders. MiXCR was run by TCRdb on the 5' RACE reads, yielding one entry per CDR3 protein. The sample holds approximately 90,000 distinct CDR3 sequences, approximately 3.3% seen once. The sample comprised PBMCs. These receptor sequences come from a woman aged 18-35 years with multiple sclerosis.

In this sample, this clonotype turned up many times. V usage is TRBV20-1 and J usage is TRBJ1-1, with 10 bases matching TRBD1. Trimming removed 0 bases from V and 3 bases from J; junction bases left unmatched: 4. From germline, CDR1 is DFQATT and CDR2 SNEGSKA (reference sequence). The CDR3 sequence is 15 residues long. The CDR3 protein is CSARDRDRGYTEAFF. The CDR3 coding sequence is TGCAGTGCTAGAGATCGGGACAGGGGTTACACTGAAGCTTTCTTT.

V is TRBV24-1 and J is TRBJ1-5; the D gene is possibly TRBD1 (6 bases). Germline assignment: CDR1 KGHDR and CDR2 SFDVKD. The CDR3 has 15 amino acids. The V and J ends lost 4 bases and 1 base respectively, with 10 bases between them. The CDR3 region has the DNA TGTGCCACCAGTGACAAAGGGGGGAGCAATCAGCCCCAGCATTTT. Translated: CATSDKGGSNQPQHF.

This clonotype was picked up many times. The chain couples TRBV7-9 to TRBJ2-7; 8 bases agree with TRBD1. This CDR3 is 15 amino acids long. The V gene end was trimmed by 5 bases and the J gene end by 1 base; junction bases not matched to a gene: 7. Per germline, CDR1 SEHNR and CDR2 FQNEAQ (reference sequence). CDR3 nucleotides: TGTGCCAGCAGCCCAGGACAGGGAGTATCCTACGAGCAGTACTTC. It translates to CASSPGQGVSYEQYF.

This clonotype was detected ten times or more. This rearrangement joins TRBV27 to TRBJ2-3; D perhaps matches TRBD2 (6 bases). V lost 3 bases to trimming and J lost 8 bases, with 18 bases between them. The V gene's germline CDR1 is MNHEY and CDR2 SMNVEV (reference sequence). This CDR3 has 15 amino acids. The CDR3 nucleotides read TGTGCCAGCAGTTTGTACCGGGAGCCACGGATTACGCAGTATTTT. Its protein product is CASSLYREPRITQYF.

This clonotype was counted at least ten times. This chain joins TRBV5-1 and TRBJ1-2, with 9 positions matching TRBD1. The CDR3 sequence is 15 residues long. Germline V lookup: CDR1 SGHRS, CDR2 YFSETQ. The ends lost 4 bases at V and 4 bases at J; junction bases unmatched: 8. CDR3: CASSDPRTGAYGYTF. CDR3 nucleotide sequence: TGCGCCAGCAGCGACCCCCGGACAGGGGCCTATGGCTACACCTTC.

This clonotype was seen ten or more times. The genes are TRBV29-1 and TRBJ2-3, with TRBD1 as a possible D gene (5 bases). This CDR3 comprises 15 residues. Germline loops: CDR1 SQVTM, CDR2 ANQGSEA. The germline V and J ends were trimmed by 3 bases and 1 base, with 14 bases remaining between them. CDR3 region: CSVDDRQRGTDTQYF. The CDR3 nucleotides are TGCAGCGTTGATGACCGACAGAGAGGCACAGATACGCAGTATTTT.

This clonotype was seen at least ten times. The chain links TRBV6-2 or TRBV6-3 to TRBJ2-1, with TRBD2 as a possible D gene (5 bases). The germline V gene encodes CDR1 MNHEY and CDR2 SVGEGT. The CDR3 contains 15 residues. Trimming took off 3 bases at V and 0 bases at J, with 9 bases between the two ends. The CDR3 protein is CASSYRESSYNEQFF. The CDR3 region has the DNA TGTGCCAGCAGTTATAGGGAGAGCTCCTACAATGAGCAGTTCTTC.

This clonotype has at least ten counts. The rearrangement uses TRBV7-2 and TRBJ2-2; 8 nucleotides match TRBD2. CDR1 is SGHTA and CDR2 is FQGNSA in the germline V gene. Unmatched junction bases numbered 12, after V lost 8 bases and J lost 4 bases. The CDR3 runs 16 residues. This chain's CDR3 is CASPRGLAGTTGELFF. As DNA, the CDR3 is TGTGCCAGCCCACGGGGGCTAGCGGGCACCACCGGGGAGCTGTTTTTT. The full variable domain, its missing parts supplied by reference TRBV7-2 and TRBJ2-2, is GAGVSQSPSNKVTEKGKDVELRCDPISGHTALYWYRQSLGQGLEFLIYFQGNSAPDKSGLPSDRFSAERTGGSVSTLTIQRTQQEDSAVYLCASPRGLAGTTGELFFGEGSRLTVL.

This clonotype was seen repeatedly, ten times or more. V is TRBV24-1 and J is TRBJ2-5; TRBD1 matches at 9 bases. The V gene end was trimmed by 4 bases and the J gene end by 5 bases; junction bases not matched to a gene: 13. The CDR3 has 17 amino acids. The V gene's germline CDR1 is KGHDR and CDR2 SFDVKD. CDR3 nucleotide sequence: TGTGCCACCAGTGACTCGGGACAGGGAATAGTTTCGGAGACCCAGTACTTC. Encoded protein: CATSDSGQGIVSETQYF.

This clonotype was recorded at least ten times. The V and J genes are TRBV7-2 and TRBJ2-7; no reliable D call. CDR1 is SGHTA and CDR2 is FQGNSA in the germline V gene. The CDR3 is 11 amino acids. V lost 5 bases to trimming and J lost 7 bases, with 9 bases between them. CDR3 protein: CASSINWEQYF. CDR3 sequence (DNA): TGTGCCAGCAGCATAAATTGGGAGCAGTACTTC.